Below are 20 T cell receptor beta chains sequenced from a single sample in a study of blood T cell repertoires in COVID-19. TCRdb's table, derived via immunoSEQ multiplex PCR, lists solely in-frame clones and lacks some. The table shows about 90,000 clones, with approximately 76% occurring only once. Sequencing used peripheral blood. The receptors shown here come from a man between 65 and 79 years old with acute or convalescent COVID-19.

The chain joins TRBV2 to TRBJ1-6; TRBD1 aligns across 7 bases. The CDR3 has 16 amino acids. V lost 7 bases to trimming and J lost 5 bases; unmatched junction nucleotides: 11. Germline V CDR1 and CDR2: SNHLY, FYNNEI. The CDR3 DNA follows: TGTGCCAGCATTCAGGGGGATTTCAGGGATAATTCACCCCTCCACTTT. Protein product: CASIQGDFRDNSPLHF. The whole variable domain, filled in from reference TRBV2 and TRBJ1-6, reads EPEVTQTPSHQVTQMGQEVILRCVPISNHLYFYWYRQILGQKVEFLVSFYNNEISEKSEIFDDQFSVERPDGSNFTLKIRSTKLEDSAMYFCASIQGDFRDNSPLHFGNGTRLTVT.

The CDR3 here is CASSERGYNQPQHF. In DNA form, the CDR3 reads TGTGCCAGCAGTGAACGAGGTTACAATCAGCCCCAGCATTTT. The rearrangement uses TRBV2 and TRBJ1-5; D remains unclear. The CDR3 extends over 14 amino acids. CDR1 SNHLY and CDR2 FYNNEI come from the germline V gene. V shed 2 bases and J shed 3 bases, with 8 bases lying between them.

The chain has TRBV5-1 and TRBJ2-7; 11 positions match TRBD1. Germline CDR1 is SGHRS and CDR2 is YFSETQ. CDR3 length: 16 amino acids. V dropped 1 base and J dropped 0; count of bases not matched to a gene: 3. In DNA, the CDR3 is TGCGCCAGCAGCTTGTCCGGGACAGGGGGCTCCTACGAGCAGTACGTC. Translating gives CASSLSGTGGSYEQYV.

The rearrangement links TRBV7-3 to TRBJ2-5; TRBD2 matches at 13 bases. V was clipped by 5 bases and J by 5 bases; unmatched bases: 8. Germline V gives CDR1 SGHTA, CDR2 FQGTGA. This CDR3 spans 16 amino acids. CDR3 residues: CASSLHGLAGDETQYF. For the CDR3, the DNA is TGTGCCAGCAGCCTCCACGGACTAGCGGGAGATGAGACCCAGTACTTC.

Regarding this clone: One junction end disagrees with the germline gene, perhaps due to a read error. This chain uses TRBV7-7 with TRBJ1-4; a weak D match, TRBD1 (6 bases). CDR1 SSHAT and CDR2 FNYEAQ come from the germline V gene (reference sequence). There are 15 residues in the CDR3. CDR3 sequence (DNA): TGTGCTAGCAGTTCTACAGGGAAGGCTAATGAAAAACTGTTTTTT. Amino acid sequence: CASSSTGKANEKLFF.

This chain joins TRBV6-1 and TRBJ2-7; maybe TRBD1 (5 bases). Germline CDR1 and CDR2: MNHNS and SASEGT. Trimming cost V 1 base and J 2 bases, with 12 bases left between them. CDR3 length equals 15 residues. CDR3 sequence (DNA): TGTGCCAGCAGTGAAGGTTGGCAGGGTGCCTACGAGCAGTACTTC. Protein sequence: CASSEGWQGAYEQYF.

The V call is TRBV9, the J call TRBJ2-7; 10 bases map to TRBD1. Germline trimming cut 4 bases from V and 5 bases from J; bases unmatched to any gene: 15. The CDR3 covers 17 residues. CDR1 and CDR2 from the germline V gene are SGDLS and YYNGEE. The chain's CDR3 is CASSPGAGTGDLNEQYF. In DNA form, the CDR3 reads TGTGCCAGCAGCCCGGGGGCCGGGACAGGGGATCTCAACGAGCAGTACTTC.

The V and J genes are TRBV7-3 and TRBJ2-7; 9 positions agree with TRBD1. Trimming took 4 bases from V and 7 from J; bases not matched to a gene: 5. The CDR3 spans 13 residues. Germline CDR1 SGHTA, CDR2 FQGTGA. CDR3 loop: CASSSQGALEQYV. CDR3 DNA sequence: TGTGCCAGCAGCTCACAGGGGGCGCTTGAGCAGTACGTC.

The rearrangement uses TRBV10-2 and TRBJ1-6; TRBD1 matches 8 bases. The length of the CDR3 is 19 residues. Losses at the gene ends were 2 bases for V and 0 bases for J; bases not matched to a gene: 9. Germline V lookup: CDR1 WSHSY, CDR2 SAAADI. This CDR3 reads CASSEAPGTGSSYNSPLHF. The CDR3 DNA is TGCGCCAGCAGTGAGGCCCCCGGGACAGGCAGCTCCTATAATTCACCCCTCCACTTT.

The CDR3 here is CATSDFGGDSRETQYF. CDR3 coding DNA: TGTGCCACCAGTGATTTTGGGGGCGACTCTAGGGAGACCCAGTACTTC. V is TRBV24-1 and J is TRBJ2-5; D might be TRBD1 (6 bases). This CDR3 spans 16 amino acids. Germline CDR1 KGHDR, CDR2 SFDVKD. The germline V and J ends were trimmed by 1 base and 5 bases, with 16 bases remaining between them.

The CDR3 here is CASSYAGETGELFF. CDR3 nucleotides: TGTGCCAGCAGTTATGCAGGGGAAACCGGGGAGCTGTTTTTT. V usage is TRBV6-6 and J usage is TRBJ2-2; D possibly corresponds to TRBD1 (6 bases). Trimming left V 3 bases short and J 5 bases short, with 10 bases between. This CDR3 has 14 amino acids. In germline, CDR1 is MNHNY, CDR2 SVGAGI (reference sequence).

The chain uses TRBV19 and TRBJ1-5; D is unclear. Trimming left V 3 bases short and J 3 bases short, with 9 bases between. Germline V gene lookup returns CDR1 LNHDA and CDR2 SQIVND (reference sequence). This CDR3 is 14 amino acids long. Here the CDR3 reads CASSIGANNQPQHF. CDR3 coding DNA: TGTGCCAGTAGTATCGGAGCAAACAATCAGCCCCAGCATTTT.

The chain is built from TRBV24-1 and TRBJ2-3, with 7 bases fitting TRBD1. This CDR3 spans 17 amino acids. V trimming: 4 bases; J trimming: 2 bases; junction bases outside the gene matches: 11. Germline loops: CDR1 KGHDR, CDR2 SFDVKD. Written as DNA, the CDR3 is TGTGCCACCAGTGACCGCGACAGGGTCCTGTCCACAGATACGCAGTATTTT. It specifies CATSDRDRVLSTDTQYF.

The rearrangement links TRBV21-1 to TRBJ1-1; the D segment call TRBD1 is taken from the table without a DNA check. TRBV21-1 is marked as a pseudogene. CDR3 length equals 16 residues. Here the CDR3 DNA reads TGTGCCAGCAGCAAATTCTATGACAGGGGGAAAAGTGAAGCTTTCTTT. Translated: CASSKFYDRGKSEAFF.

The V call is TRBV7-9, the J call TRBJ2-1, with TRBD1 as a possible D gene (5 bases). CDR1 and CDR2 from the germline V gene are SEHNR and FQNEAQ (reference sequence). Trimming took off 4 bases at V and 1 base at J, with 8 bases between the two ends. The CDR3 is made up of 14 amino acids. The CDR3, as DNA: TGTGCCAGCAGCTCAGACAGTTCCTACAATGAGCAGTTCTTC. The encoded protein is CASSSDSSYNEQFF.

The V gene is TRBV24-1, the J gene TRBJ2-5; perhaps TRBD2 as D (6 bases). The CDR3 length is 12 residues. V was shortened by 12 bases and J by 2 bases, with 12 bases between the two germline ends. Per germline, CDR1 KGHDR and CDR2 SFDVKD. CDR3 DNA sequence: TGTGCCGCGGGGACTGCTCAAGAGACCCAGTACTTC. This sequence encodes CAAGTAQETQYF.

This clone was picked up a small number of times. The rearrangement joins TRBV4-2 to TRBJ1-1; D is unresolved. The CDR3 extends over 16 amino acids. V was trimmed by 1 base and J by 6 bases, leaving 18 bases between them. The germline gives CDR1 LGHNA, CDR2 YNFKEQ. The CDR3 coding sequence is TGTGCCAGCAGCCAAGGACCTTTGAGGGATCGAGCTGAAGCTTTCTTT. Its translation: CASSQGPLRDRAEAFF.

This clone showed up just a few times. The V and J genes are TRBV9 and TRBJ2-6, with D possibly matching TRBD1 (6 bases). CDR3 length: 16 residues. The V end was cut by 0 bases, the J end by 2 bases, with 9 bases between. Germline values: CDR1 SGDLS, CDR2 YYNGEE. Written as DNA, the CDR3 is TGTGCCAGCAGCGTAGAGTACAGGGCTGGGGCCAACGTCCTGACTTTC. Translated: CASSVEYRAGANVLTF.

This chain links TRBV5-4 with TRBJ2-5, with 13 bases identical to TRBD2. Germline lookup yields CDR1 SGHNT and CDR2 YYREEE (reference sequence). The CDR3 length is 15 residues. Trimming removed 5 bases from V and 4 bases from J; junction bases left unmatched: 5. CDR3 amino acids: CASRRGLAGAETQYF. The CDR3 DNA sequence: TGTGCCAGCAGAAGAGGACTAGCGGGAGCAGAGACCCAGTACTTC. The complete variable domain, with remaining parts taken from reference TRBV5-4 and TRBJ2-5, reads ETGVTQSPTHLIKTRGQQVTLRCSSQSGHNTVSWYQQALGQGPQFIFQYYREEENGRGNFPPRFSGLQFPNYSSELNVNALELDDSALYLCASRRGLAGAETQYFGPGTRLLVL.

The V and J genes are TRBV2 and TRBJ1-2, with a tentative D call TRBD1 (6 bases). Looked up from germline, CDR1 is SNHLY and CDR2 is FYNNEI. V was cut by 7 bases and J by 7 bases, with 13 bases left in between. The CDR3 runs 12 residues. The CDR3 coding sequence is TGTGCCAGCACCGCAGGGGAAGTTGGCTACACCTTC. Amino acid sequence: CASTAGEVGYTF.